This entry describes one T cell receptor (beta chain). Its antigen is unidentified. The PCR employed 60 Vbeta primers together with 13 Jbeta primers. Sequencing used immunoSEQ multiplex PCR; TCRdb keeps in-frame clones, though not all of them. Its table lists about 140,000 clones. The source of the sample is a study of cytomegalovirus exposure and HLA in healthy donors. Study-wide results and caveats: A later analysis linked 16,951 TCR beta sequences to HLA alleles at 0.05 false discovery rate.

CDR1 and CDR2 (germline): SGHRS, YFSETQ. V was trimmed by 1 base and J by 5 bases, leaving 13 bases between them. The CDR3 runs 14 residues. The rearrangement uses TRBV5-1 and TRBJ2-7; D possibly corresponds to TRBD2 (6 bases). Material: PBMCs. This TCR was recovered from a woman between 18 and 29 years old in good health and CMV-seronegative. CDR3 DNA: TGCGCCAGCAGCTTGCGGAGGGCCCTCGACGAGCAGTACTTC. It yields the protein CASSLRRALDEQYF. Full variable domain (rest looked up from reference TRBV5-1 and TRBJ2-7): KAGVTQTPRYLIKTRGQQVTLSCSPISGHRSVSWYQQTPGQGLQFLFEYFSETQRNKGNFPGRFSGRQFSNSRSEMNVSTLELGDSALYLCASSLRRALDEQYFGPGTRLTVT.